Below are 16 T cell receptor beta chains sequenced from a single sample in a study of cytotoxic CD8 clonotypes in ibrutinib-treated CLL. Produced via immunoSEQ multiplex PCR; TCRdb's table is partial and in-frame only. The repertoire holds 130,000 or so clones, with about 80% as singletons. Sequenced here: PBMCs, sampled after 12 months of ibrutinib treatment. Receptors were obtained from a human donor with chronic lymphocytic leukemia.

The chain has TRBV9 and TRBJ2-3; 12 bases are shared with TRBD2. The CDR3 length is 17 residues. J gave up 2 bases and V 0 bases, and 4 bases lay outside the gene matches. Germline values: CDR1 SGDLS, CDR2 YYNGEE. CDR3 DNA: TGTGCCAGCAGCGTAGGCGGACTAGCGGGGACCACAGATACGCAGTATTTT. Translating gives CASSVGGLAGTTDTQYF.

The genes are TRBV4-1 and TRBJ2-7; D gene ambiguous. The V gene lost 4 bases and the J gene lost 6 bases, with 13 bases spanning the gap. The germline V gene encodes CDR1 MGHRA and CDR2 YSYEKL. The CDR3 is 13 residues long. The CDR3 DNA reads TGCGCCAGCAGCCCCGCTCCGACCGGCGAGCAGTACTTC. It yields the protein CASSPAPTGEQYF.

The V and J genes are TRBV7-8 and TRBJ1-4; D possibly corresponds to TRBD1 (5 bases). V lost 5 bases to trimming and J lost 8 bases, with 21 bases between them. The CDR3 totals 16 residues. Germline values: CDR1 SGHVS, CDR2 FQNEAQ. The CDR3: CASSTPVSGLEEKLFF. Written as DNA, the CDR3 is TGTGCCAGCAGCACCCCCGTGTCGGGGCTGGAGGAAAAACTGTTTTTT.

The chain carries TRBV28 and TRBJ1-1, with TRBD1 matching 8 bases. The CDR3 sequence is 14 residues long. The germline V gene has CDR1 MDHEN and CDR2 SYDVKM. V lost 5 bases to trimming and J lost 4 bases; unmatched junction nucleotides: 6. CDR3: CASSQMDRATEAFF. The CDR3 DNA is TGTGCCAGCAGTCAGATGGACAGGGCCACTGAAGCTTTCTTT.

There are many counts of this clone. The V and J genes are TRBV11-1 and TRBJ2-2, with TRBD2 matching over 8 bases. This CDR3 region has 17 residues. Trimming cost V 0 bases and J 3 bases; bases outside gene matches: 6. Per germline, CDR1 SGHAT and CDR2 FQDESV (reference sequence). This CDR3 reads CASSLAVTSDYTGELFF. Here the CDR3 DNA reads TGTGCCAGCAGCTTAGCCGTGACTAGCGACTACACCGGGGAGCTGTTTTTT.

This clone has only a few counts. The CDR3 DNA reads as TGTGCCATCAGTGATTCGGGGCGGACTAATGAAAAACTGTTTTTT. It translates to CAISDSGRTNEKLFF. The rearrangement uses TRBV10-3 and TRBJ1-4; D is possibly TRBD1 (5 bases). Germline V gives CDR1 ENHRY, CDR2 SYGVKD. V was cut by 3 bases and J by 2 bases, with 10 bases left in between. This CDR3 has 15 amino acids.

V is TRBV28 and J is TRBJ1-2; D uncertain. The CDR3 has 15 amino acids. The ends were cut back, 2 bases at V and 8 bases at J, with 18 bases in the middle. Germline lookup yields CDR1 MDHEN and CDR2 SYDVKM. The CDR3 sequence is CASSLLDITLAGYTF. Written as DNA, the CDR3 is TGTGCCAGCAGTTTACTAGACATAACCCTAGCCGGCTACACCTTC.

The V and J genes are TRBV19 and TRBJ2-1, with a tentative D call TRBD2 (6 bases). The CDR3 consists of 13 residues. Trimming stripped 1 base from V and 6 bases from J, with 7 bases between. CDR1 is LNHDA, CDR2 SQIVND, per germline (reference sequence). CDR3 DNA sequence: TGTGCCAGTAGTATAGGGGGACTCAATGAGCAGTTCTTC. Its translation is CASSIGGLNEQFF.

This chain joins TRBV4-3 and TRBJ1-2, with a tentative D call TRBD1 (5 bases). The CDR3 consists of 15 residues. CDR1 LGHNA and CDR2 YSLEER come from the germline V gene. V lost 3 bases and J lost 4, with 15 bases in between. The CDR3 loop reads CASSHGPGPVYGYTF. CDR3 DNA: TGCGCCAGCAGCCACGGGCCGGGACCGGTCTATGGCTACACCTTC.

V is TRBV25-1 and J is TRBJ1-2; possible D gene TRBD1, 5 bases. The CDR3 spans 15 residues. Germline V gives CDR1 MGHDK, CDR2 SYGVNS. The V and J ends lost 4 bases and 8 bases respectively, with 20 bases between them. The CDR3: CASSASGLPGGGYTF. The CDR3 bases are TGTGCCAGCAGTGCTTCAGGGCTGCCGGGGGGAGGCTACACCTTC.

The CDR3 DNA reads as TGTGCCAGCAGCTCGTCCGGACAGGGAGATACGCAGTATTTT. Protein product: CASSSSGQGDTQYF. This chain joins TRBV7-2 and TRBJ2-3; 8 bases match TRBD1. The CDR3 covers 14 residues. CDR1 is SGHTA, CDR2 FQGNSA, per germline. Trimming at V came to 4 bases and at J to 5 bases, leaving 5 bases not matched to a gene.

The chain combines TRBV4-3 with TRBJ2-7, with unresolved D. The CDR3 is made up of 15 amino acids. The V and J ends lost 0 bases and 3 bases respectively, with 12 bases between them. The germline gives CDR1 LGHNA, CDR2 YSLEER. The CDR3 region has the DNA TGCGCCAGCAGCCAAGATGGTTCTGGTCGCTACGAGCAGTACTTC. The encoded protein is CASSQDGSGRYEQYF.

The chain uses TRBV7-2 and TRBJ2-5; no firm D call. The germline CDR1 and CDR2 sequences are SGHTA and FQGNSA. The ends were cut back, 5 bases at V and 5 bases at J, with 12 bases in the middle. The CDR3 loop spans 13 amino acids. CDR3 DNA sequence: TGTGCCAGCAGCCAGCAAGGGTTGGAGACCCAGTACTTC. As protein: CASSQQGLETQYF.

V and J are TRBV15 and TRBJ2-7; D unresolved. The CDR3 is made up of 15 amino acids. Per germline, CDR1 LNHNV and CDR2 YYDKDF (reference sequence). Between the trimmed V and J ends, which lost 1 base and 5 bases, there was a span of 15 bases. The CDR3 protein is CATSRVGWNEDEQYF. For the CDR3, the DNA is TGTGCCACCAGCAGAGTAGGCTGGAACGAGGACGAGCAGTACTTC.

This chain joins TRBV19 and TRBJ1-2; no clear D gene. Germline loops: CDR1 LNHDA, CDR2 SQIVND (reference sequence). V lost 1 base and J 0 bases, leaving 9 bases between the germline ends. The CDR3 runs 15 residues. The CDR3 sequence is CASSIVRTTNYGYTF. Written as DNA, the CDR3 is TGTGCCAGTAGTATAGTTCGGACCACTAACTATGGCTACACCTTC.

The chain uses TRBV2 and TRBJ2-6, with D unclear. CDR3 length: 16 residues. Trimming stripped 5 bases from V and 4 bases from J, with 15 bases between. Germline V lookup: CDR1 SNHLY, CDR2 FYNNEI. The CDR3 sequence is CASSLDRARGANVLTF. The CDR3 DNA reads as TGTGCCAGCAGTTTGGACCGGGCTCGGGGGGCCAACGTCCTGACTTTC.